Following are 13 T cell receptor beta chains from one sample sequenced in a study of T cell clones after liver transplantation. Profiling relied on immunoSEQ multiplex PCR, and the TCRdb table lists in-frame clones only, not all of them. The repertoire consists of 80,000 or so clones, with around four fifths occurring once and the leading ten covering approximately 0.43%. The sample was CD4+ T cells from blood, taken around 42 months after liver transplant. These receptors originate from a human patient who received a liver transplant. Some T cells may be the graft donor's.

The rearrangement joins TRBV28 to TRBJ1-5; D is possibly TRBD1 (5 bases). Trimming removed 8 bases at V and 4 bases at J, with 9 bases between. The CDR3 is made up of 12 amino acids. The germline V gene has CDR1 MDHEN and CDR2 SYDVKM. CDR3 protein: CASGGGNQPQHF. DNA of the CDR3: TGTGCCAGCGGTGGGGGGAATCAGCCCCAGCATTTT.

The gene calls are TRBV27 and TRBJ2-3, with D possibly called TRBD1 or TRBD2 (5 bases each). Trimming removed 5 bases from V and 7 bases from J, with 13 bases in between. The CDR3 is 13 residues long. Germline CDR1 reads MNHEY; CDR2 reads SMNVEV (reference sequence). In nucleotides, the CDR3 is TGTGCCAGCAGTGCTCGACCGGGGCATACGCAGTATTTT. Translation: CASSARPGHTQYF.

The count of this clone is one. This chain joins TRBV6-1 and TRBJ2-7, with 11 bases identical to TRBD2. CDR1 MNHNS and CDR2 SASEGT come from the germline V gene. The CDR3 has 15 residues. The J segment lost 6 bases and the V segment lost 5 bases, leaving 9 bases of the junction unmatched. Here the CDR3 reads CASSSLAGGMGEQYF. For the CDR3, the DNA is TGTGCCAGCAGTTCCCTAGCGGGAGGAATGGGCGAGCAGTACTTC.

This clone was seen a few times. The rearrangement joins TRBV5-4 to TRBJ2-3; D unresolved. The CDR3 sequence is 12 residues long. V dropped 4 bases and J dropped 4 bases, with 7 bases sitting between them. Germline CDR1 and CDR2: SGHNT and YYREEE (reference sequence). In nucleotides, the CDR3 is TGTGCCAGCAGCGCAATCTCAGATACGCAGTATTTT. Protein sequence: CASSAISDTQYF.

In its sample, this clone was seen many times. V and J are TRBV28 and TRBJ2-7; tentatively, D is TRBD2 (7 bases). CDR3 length: 15 amino acids. The germline CDR1 and CDR2 sequences are MDHEN and SYDVKM. Trimming pared 4 bases from V and 1 base from J, leaving 14 bases between. The CDR3 DNA reads as TGTGCCAGCAGTTGGGGGAGGGGGTTTTCCTACGAGCAGTACTTC. Amino acid sequence: CASSWGRGFSYEQYF.

The chain is built from TRBV7-2 and TRBJ2-1; no clear D. The CDR3 spans 15 residues. Germline loops: CDR1 SGHTA, CDR2 FQGNSA. Trimming removed 3 bases at V and 7 bases at J, with 16 bases between. The CDR3 region has the DNA TGTGCCAGCAGCTTGGTCATAGAGCTTTATAATGAGCAGTTCTTC. This codes for CASSLVIELYNEQFF.

The chain recombines TRBV5-8 with TRBJ1-2, with D unclear. The CDR3 consists of 13 residues. Trimming removed 1 base at V and 6 bases at J, with 10 bases between. The germline gives CDR1 SGHTS, CDR2 YDEGEE. The CDR3 reads CASSLYGVDGYTF. CDR3 nucleotides: TGTGCCAGCAGCTTGTACGGGGTGGATGGCTACACCTTC.

This clone was observed a single time. The CDR3 here is CASSMSTGGLSGELFF. DNA for the CDR3: TGTGCCAGTAGTATGTCGACAGGGGGACTTTCCGGGGAGCTGTTTTTT. J is TRBJ2-2 and V is TRBV19, with 9 bases lining up with TRBD1. V gave up 3 bases and J gave up 6 bases; unmatched junction bases: 8. In germline, CDR1 is LNHDA, CDR2 SQIVND (reference sequence). The CDR3 consists of 16 residues.

This clone came up a few times. The chain uses TRBV2 and TRBJ1-5; the D gene is possibly TRBD1 (5 bases). V lost 4 bases to trimming and J lost 9 bases, with 13 bases between them. Germline V lookup: CDR1 SNHLY, CDR2 FYNNEI. This CDR3 is built from 13 residues. CDR3 sequence (DNA): TGTGCCAGCAGTGTAGGGGCCGGGGGGCCCCAGCATTTT. Its protein is CASSVGAGGPQHF.

Here the CDR3 DNA reads TGTGCCAGCAGCCCCCAGGGGTCAAGCACTGAAGCTTTCTTT. Its translation: CASSPQGSSTEAFF. J is TRBJ1-1 and V is TRBV6-4; D perhaps matches TRBD1 (6 bases). The CDR3 extends over 14 amino acids. CDR1 is MRHNA, CDR2 SNTAGT, per germline. The V gene lost 6 bases and the J gene lost 4 bases, with 15 bases spanning the gap.

V and J are TRBV6-5 and TRBJ1-2; D ambiguous. V lost 6 bases and J lost 2, with 10 bases in between. The germline V gene has CDR1 MNHEY and CDR2 SVGAGI. This CDR3 contains 13 residues. CDR3 amino acids: CASSRSFNYGYTF. CDR3 sequence (DNA): TGTGCCAGCAGCCGGTCCTTCAACTATGGCTACACCTTC.

The chain carries TRBV14 and TRBJ2-7, with 14 bases fitting TRBD2. This CDR3 has 19 amino acids. V shed 1 base, J shed 5 bases, and the junction held 13 bases outside the gene matches. Looked up from germline, CDR1 is SGHDN and CDR2 is FVKESK. In DNA form, the CDR3 reads TGTGCCAGCAGCCAAGCCCCCGGGACTAGCGGGAGAGTTTTCCACGAGCAGTACTTC. Its translation: CASSQAPGTSGRVFHEQYF.

The V and J genes are TRBV7-9 and TRBJ1-4; 7 bases match TRBD1. J was trimmed by 9 bases and V by 3 bases; bases with no gene match: 10. This CDR3 has 15 residues. The germline gives CDR1 SEHNR, CDR2 FQNEAQ (reference sequence). The DNA of the CDR3 is TGTGCCAGCAGCTTCCTGACAGGGTCTTCGAAAAAACTGTTTTTT. This gives the protein CASSFLTGSSKKLFF.